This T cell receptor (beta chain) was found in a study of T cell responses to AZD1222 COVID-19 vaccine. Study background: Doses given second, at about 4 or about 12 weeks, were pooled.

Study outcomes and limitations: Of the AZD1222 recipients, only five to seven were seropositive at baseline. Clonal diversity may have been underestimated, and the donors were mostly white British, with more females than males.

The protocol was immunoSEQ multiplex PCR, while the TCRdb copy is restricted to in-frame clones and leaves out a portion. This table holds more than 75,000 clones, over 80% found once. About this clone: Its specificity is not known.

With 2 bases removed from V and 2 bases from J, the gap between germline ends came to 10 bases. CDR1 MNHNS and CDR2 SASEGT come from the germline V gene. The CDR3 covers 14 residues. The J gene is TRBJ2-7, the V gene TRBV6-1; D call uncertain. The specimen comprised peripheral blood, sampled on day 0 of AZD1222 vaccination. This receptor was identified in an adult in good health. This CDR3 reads CASSETTLTYEQYF. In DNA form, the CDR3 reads TGTGCCAGCAGTGAAACAACCCTTACCTACGAGCAGTACTTC.